Listed below are T cell receptor beta chains from one sample, sequenced in a study of OX40 agonist ivuxolimab in advanced cancers. Clones were sequenced by immunoSEQ multiplex PCR, and TCRdb holds only the in-frame ones, with some missing. This table holds tens of thousands of clones, 86% found once. The sequencing here drew on CD4+ or CD8+ T cells sorted from blood, taken in a trial of the OX40 agonist ivuxolimab. These receptors all stem from an adult with an advanced solid tumor such as melanoma, head and neck, liver or kidney cancer. The CDR3 runs from the conserved cysteine through the conserved F or W. A D gene is named only where the DNA matches it firmly. Clone size is shown for a subset of rows, as once, few, many or a class of expanded clone.

V gene: TRBV2; clone size: NA; D gene: NA; J gene: TRBJ1-5; CDR3 DNA: TGTGCCAGCAGTGTTGTGACAGACGATCAGCCCCAGCATTTT; CDR3 protein: CASSVVTDDQPQHF
V gene: TRBV5-4; clone size: NA; D gene: NA; J gene: TRBJ2-7; CDR3 DNA: TGTGCCAGCAGTCCGCCGGGACATCTTCTCGAGCAGTACTTC; CDR3 protein: CASSPPGHLLEQYF
V gene: TRBV7-9; clone size: once; D gene: NA; J gene: TRBJ2-5; CDR3 DNA: TGTGCCACCGCGACGGGAGAGACCCAGTACTTC; CDR3 protein: CATATGETQYF
V gene: TRBV9; clone size: NA; D gene: NA; J gene: TRBJ1-6; CDR3 DNA: TGTGCCAGCAGCCCGATGGAGGTCGCGGGTTCACCCCTCCACTTT; CDR3 protein: CASSPMEVAGSPLHF
V gene: TRBV30; clone size: NA; D gene: NA; J gene: TRBJ1-4; CDR3 DNA: TGTGCCTGGAGTCCCGGAAGTGCAACTAATGAAAAACTGTTTTTT; CDR3 protein: CAWSPGSATNEKLFF
V gene: TRBV6-6; clone size: NA; D gene: NA; J gene: TRBJ1-6; CDR3 DNA: TGTGCCAGCAGTGTATCGAATTCACCCCTCCACTTT; CDR3 protein: CASSVSNSPLHF
V gene: TRBV5-1; clone size: NA; D gene: TRBD1; J gene: TRBJ2-6; CDR3 DNA: TGCGCCAGCAGCCCCCGGTCCGGGACAGCTCTCTCTGGGGCCAACGTCCTGACTTTC; CDR3 protein: CASSPRSGTALSGANVLTF
V gene: TRBV18; clone size: NA; D gene: NA; J gene: TRBJ2-1; CDR3 DNA: TGTGCCAGCTCACCGCTCCGGGACACCTACAATGAGCAGTTCTTC; CDR3 protein: CASSPLRDTYNEQFF
V gene: TRBV6-1; clone size: NA; D gene: TRBD1; J gene: TRBJ2-3; CDR3 DNA: TGTGCCAGCAGTCCCCGGGACAGGGCCGCAGATACGCAGTATTTT; CDR3 protein: CASSPRDRAADTQYF
V gene: TRBV7-2; clone size: NA; D gene: NA; J gene: TRBJ2-7; CDR3 DNA: TGTGCCAGCAGCTTAGGCGGGGTCAGGGGCGGCGAGCAGTACTTC; CDR3 protein: CASSLGGVRGGEQYF
V gene: TRBV7-8; clone size: NA; D gene: NA; J gene: TRBJ1-2; CDR3 DNA: TGTGCCAGCAGCTTAGGTTCCTCGGCTACCTATGGCTACACCTTC; CDR3 protein: CASSLGSSATYGYTF
V gene: TRBV30; clone size: NA; D gene: TRBD1; J gene: TRBJ1-6; CDR3 DNA: TGTGCCTGGAGTCCGGGACAGGGTTCACCCCTCCACTTT; CDR3 protein: CAWSPGQGSPLHF
V gene: TRBV14; clone size: NA; D gene: TRBD2; J gene: TRBJ2-7; CDR3 DNA: TGTGCCAGCAGCGGACTAGCGGGATCCTACGAGCAGTACTTC; CDR3 protein: CASSGLAGSYEQYF
V gene: TRBV6-5; clone size: NA; D gene: TRBD2; J gene: TRBJ2-1; CDR3 DNA: TGTGCCAGCAGTTACTCAGGGGCGGGAGACTATGAGCAGTTCTTC; CDR3 protein: CASSYSGAGDYEQFF
V gene: TRBV11-3; clone size: NA; D gene: TRBD2; J gene: TRBJ2-1; CDR3 DNA: TGTGCCAGCAGCTTAAGCGGGGAGTCCCCCTACAATGAGCAGTTCTTC; CDR3 protein: CASSLSGESPYNEQFF
V gene: TRBV9; clone size: NA; D gene: TRBD1; J gene: TRBJ2-2; CDR3 DNA: TGTGCCAGCAGCGTAAGGGACAGGGGGGCCACCGGGGAGCTGTTTTTT; CDR3 protein: CASSVRDRGATGELFF
V gene: TRBV18; clone size: NA; D gene: NA; J gene: TRBJ2-1; CDR3 DNA: TGTGCCAGCTCACCACCGGGGACCAGTGAGCAGTTCTTC; CDR3 protein: CASSPPGTSEQFF
V gene: TRBV29-1; clone size: NA; D gene: NA; J gene: TRBJ2-1; CDR3 DNA: TGCAGCGTTGCTTGGAGGACCTACAATGAGCAGTTCTTC; CDR3 protein: CSVAWRTYNEQFF
V gene: TRBV5-8; clone size: few; D gene: NA; J gene: TRBJ2-5; CDR3 DNA: TGTGCCAGCAGCTTTCTTCGGACGGGAGAAGAGACCCAGTACTTC; CDR3 protein: CASSFLRTGEETQYF
V gene: TRBV9; clone size: NA; D gene: TRBD1; J gene: TRBJ1-2; CDR3 DNA: TGTGCCAGCAGCGTAGAAGATACAGGGGTGACGGGCTACACCTTC; CDR3 protein: CASSVEDTGVTGYTF
V gene: TRBV7-3; clone size: NA; D gene: TRBD1; J gene: TRBJ2-7; CDR3 DNA: TGTGCCAGCAGCTCACGACAGGGAATCATGGGCGAGCAGTACTTC; CDR3 protein: CASSSRQGIMGEQYF
V gene: TRBV11-3; clone size: NA; D gene: NA; J gene: TRBJ2-5; CDR3 DNA: TGTGCCAGCAGCTTAGCCAAAGAGACCCAGTACTTC; CDR3 protein: CASSLAKETQYF
V gene: TRBV7-8; clone size: NA; D gene: NA; J gene: TRBJ1-1; CDR3 DNA: TGTGCCGCCAGCAGCGACCGGGCCGACACTGAAGCTTTCTTT; CDR3 protein: CAASSDRADTEAFF
V gene: TRBV5-1; clone size: NA; D gene: TRBD2; J gene: TRBJ2-5; CDR3 DNA: TGCGCCAGCAGCATCTCCAGCGGGGGGGCAGCGAAGACCCAGTACTTC; CDR3 protein: CASSISSGGAAKTQYF
V gene: TRBV21-1; clone size: NA; D gene: NA; J gene: TRBJ2-1; CDR3 DNA: TGTGCCAGCAGCAAAGCAGGGCCCCCCGGGCAGTTCTTC; CDR3 protein: CASSKAGPPGQFF
V gene: TRBV7-8; clone size: NA; D gene: TRBD2; J gene: TRBJ2-1; CDR3 DNA: TGTGCCAGCAGCTTAGCCCTGGGACTAGCGGTTTACCAATACAATGAGCAGTTCTTC; CDR3 protein: CASSLALGLAVYQYNEQFF
V gene: TRBV5-1; clone size: NA; D gene: NA; J gene: TRBJ2-5; CDR3 DNA: TGCGCCAGTTTCCGGGACGTCCAAGAGACCCAGTACTTC; CDR3 protein: CASFRDVQETQYF
V gene: TRBV7-6; clone size: NA; D gene: TRBD2; J gene: TRBJ2-1; CDR3 DNA: TGTGCCAGCAGCCGGACCGGGACTAGCGGGGGGATTGAGCAGTTCTTC; CDR3 protein: CASSRTGTSGGIEQFF
V gene: TRBV19; clone size: NA; D gene: NA; J gene: TRBJ1-5; CDR3 DNA: TGTGCCAGTACTAGAGGGGGGCCCAATCAGCCCCAGCATTTT; CDR3 protein: CASTRGGPNQPQHF
V gene: TRBV29-1; clone size: once; D gene: NA; J gene: TRBJ2-3; CDR3 DNA: TGCAGCGTGCCCAGGGGAGATACGCAGTATTTT; CDR3 protein: CSVPRGDTQYF
V gene: TRBV2; clone size: NA; D gene: TRBD1; J gene: TRBJ1-1; CDR3 DNA: TGTGCCAGCAGAAATCAGGGGGCGCCGGGAGCTTTCTTT; CDR3 protein: CASRNQGAPGAFF
V gene: TRBV2; clone size: NA; D gene: NA; J gene: TRBJ1-2; CDR3 DNA: TGTGCCAGCAGGCGGGACACGTACAACTATGGCTACACCTTC; CDR3 protein: CASRRDTYNYGYTF
V gene: TRBV11-1; clone size: NA; D gene: TRBD1; J gene: TRBJ1-4; CDR3 DNA: TGTGCCAGCAGCTCGTGGACAGGGCGGCTCGGGGGTGAAAAACTGTTTTTT; CDR3 protein: CASSSWTGRLGGEKLFF
V gene: TRBV29-1; clone size: NA; D gene: TRBD2; J gene: TRBJ2-5; CDR3 DNA: TGCAGCGGGGGGGAGGGAGAGACCCAGTACTTC; CDR3 protein: CSGGEGETQYF
V gene: TRBV27; clone size: NA; D gene: NA; J gene: TRBJ2-5; CDR3 DNA: TGTGCCAGCAGTCCCCCTGGGGTGTGGCAGACCCAGTACTTC; CDR3 protein: CASSPPGVWQTQYF
V gene: TRBV30; clone size: NA; D gene: TRBD2; J gene: TRBJ2-5; CDR3 DNA: TGTGCCTGGAGTGTCACCAGGACTAGCGGGAGGGTGGAGACCCAGTACTTC; CDR3 protein: CAWSVTRTSGRVETQYF
V gene: TRBV18; clone size: few; D gene: TRBD2; J gene: TRBJ2-2; CDR3 DNA: TGTGCCAGCTCACGCTTGAGCGGGGCAAACACCGGGGAGCTGTTTTTT; CDR3 protein: CASSRLSGANTGELFF
V gene: TRBV18; clone size: NA; D gene: NA; J gene: TRBJ1-5; CDR3 DNA: TGTGCCAGCGCACAGGGTTGGGATCAGCCCCAGCATTTT; CDR3 protein: CASAQGWDQPQHF
V gene: TRBV9; clone size: NA; D gene: NA; J gene: TRBJ1-1; CDR3 DNA: TGTGCCAGCAGCTTGCGGGCCTCGAACACTGAAGCTTTCTTT; CDR3 protein: CASSLRASNTEAFF
V gene: TRBV11-3; clone size: NA; D gene: NA; J gene: TRBJ2-3; CDR3 DNA: TGTGCCAGCAGCTCACAGGGCCCGGGAGATACGCAGTATTTT; CDR3 protein: CASSSQGPGDTQYF
V gene: TRBV7-9; clone size: NA; D gene: NA; J gene: TRBJ2-3; CDR3 DNA: TGTGCCAGCAGCTTAGCGGAGGGAGGCACGCAGTATTTT; CDR3 protein: CASSLAEGGTQYF